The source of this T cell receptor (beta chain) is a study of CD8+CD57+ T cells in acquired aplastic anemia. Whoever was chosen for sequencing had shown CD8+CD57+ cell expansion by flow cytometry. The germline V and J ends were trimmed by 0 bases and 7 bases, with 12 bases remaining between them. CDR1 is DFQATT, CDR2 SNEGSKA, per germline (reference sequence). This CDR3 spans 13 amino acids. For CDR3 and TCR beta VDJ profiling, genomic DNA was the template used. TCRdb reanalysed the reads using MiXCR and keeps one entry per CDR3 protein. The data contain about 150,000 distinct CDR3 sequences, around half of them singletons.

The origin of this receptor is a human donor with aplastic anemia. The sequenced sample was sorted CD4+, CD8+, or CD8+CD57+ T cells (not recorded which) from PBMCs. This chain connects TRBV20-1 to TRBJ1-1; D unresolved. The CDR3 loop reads CSAREGDPGEAFF. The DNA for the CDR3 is TGCAGTGCTAGAGAGGGAGACCCAGGTGAAGCTTTCTTT.